This T cell receptor (beta chain) was identified during a study of T cells in Graves' hyperthyroidism and ophthalmopathy. Study results and caveats: Ophthalmopathy and stable hyperthyroidism were told apart by a 13 V-J model.

Researchers amplified the TCR beta CDR3 regions from RNA transcripts. The primer set for the first-round RT-PCR of the TCR CDR3 was HTBI. TCRdb re-called the multiplex PCR reads through MiXCR, storing one row per CDR3 protein. This sample carries roughly 300,000 distinct CDR3 sequences, 21% of them seen once, and the ten largest clones take 50%. The length of the CDR3 is 12 residues. CDR1 DFQATT and CDR2 SNEGSKA come from the germline V gene (reference sequence). The germline V and J ends were trimmed by 5 bases and 2 bases, with 10 bases remaining between them. A word on this clonotype: What it recognizes is unknown.

The V gene is TRBV20-1, the J gene TRBJ2-7; the D call may be TRBD1 or TRBD2 (5 bases each). Input material: blood. The source is a woman aged 45-65 years with Graves' hyperthyroidism. The CDR3, as DNA: TGCAGTGCTGGAAGAGGGGCCTACGAGCAGTACTTC. It encodes CSAGRGAYEQYF.